Listed below are T cell receptor beta chains from one sample, sequenced in a study of response to subunit inactivated influenza vaccine. TCRdb recomputed calls from the RT-PCR reads with MiXCR, one row per CDR3 protein. The repertoire consists of 450,000 to 550,000 distinct CDR3 sequences, with 25% occurring once and the leading ten covering around 2%. Sequences were derived from CD4+ T cells sorted from PBMCs, sampled about 5 days after vaccination. Every receptor here comes from a middle-aged man who received an inactivated influenza vaccine. Both conserved end residues are part of each CDR3. The D gene is left open where the match is weak. Size tells how often a clone was seen (once, few, many) or the class of an expanded clone, and some rows leave it out.

J	D	size	V	DNA	CDR3
TRBJ2-3	-	-	TRBV18	TGTGCCAGCTCACCACCAGGACTCACCCTCACAGATACGCAGGATTTT	CASSPPGLTLTDTQDF
TRBJ2-2	TRBD2	many	TRBV29-1	TGCAGCGTGGGGGCCGGGACTAGCCACACCGGGGAGCTGTTTTTT	CSVGAGTSHTGELFF
TRBJ2-3	TRBD2	-	TRBV6-5	TGTGCCAGCAGTTACGCACTAGCGGGAGGTCCAGATACGCAGTATTTT	CASSYALAGGPDTQYF
TRBJ1-4	-	-	TRBV12-3/TRBV12-4	TGTGCCAGCAGCCAATCAGCATCAGCAACTAATGAAAAACTGTTTTTT	CASSQSASATNEKLFF
TRBJ2-1	TRBD1	few	TRBV20-1	TGCAGTGCTAGTCCCGGGACAGGGGGCGGATATGAGCAGTTCTTC	CSASPGTGGGYEQFF
TRBJ2-5	-	few	TRBV30	TGTGCCTGGAGGGAAGCTGGGTCAGAGACCCAGTACTTC	CAWREAGSETQYF
TRBJ2-7	TRBD1	-	TRBV7-9	TGTGCCAGCAGCCCTGACAGGGTGTCCTCCTACGAGCAGTACTTC	CASSPDRVSSYEQYF
TRBJ1-2	TRBD1	-	TRBV29-1	TGCAGCGGCGGACAGGGTGACTATGGCTACACCTTC	CSGGQGDYGYTF
TRBJ1-4	-	-	TRBV20-1	TGCAGTGCGAAACACCGACCAACTAATGAAAAACTGTTTTTT	CSAKHRPTNEKLFF
TRBJ2-3	-	-	TRBV5-1	TGCGCCAGCAGCCTACAGACCGACACAGATACGCAGTATTTT	CASSLQTDTDTQYF
TRBJ2-2	-	-	TRBV5-1	TGCGCCAGCAGCTTGGCCCTATTGGGAGGCACCGGGGAGCTGTTTTTT	CASSLALLGGTGELFF
TRBJ2-1	-	-	TRBV20-1	TGCAGTGCCCTGGGCTCCTACAATGAGCAGTTCTTC	CSALGSYNEQFF
TRBJ2-7	-	-	TRBV6-4	TGTGCCAGCAGTGAATCCAGGGGAACCTACGAGCAGTACTTC	CASSESRGTYEQYF
TRBJ2-7	-	few	TRBV6-5	TGTGCCAGCAGTTACAGTTCGGGGACCGTTGGCTACGAGCAGTACTTC	CASSYSSGTVGYEQYF
TRBJ2-7	-	many	TRBV12-3/TRBV12-4	TGTGCCAGCAGTGGGTCTCCCTACGAGCAGTACTTC	CASSGSPYEQYF
TRBJ1-6	TRBD1	-	TRBV4-3	TGCGCCAGCAGCCAAGTCGGGACAGGGACTTCACCCCTCCACTTT	CASSQVGTGTSPLHF
TRBJ2-3	TRBD2	-	TRBV20-1	TGCAGTGCTAGCGGACTAGCGGGAGACAAGAACTTAGCCACAGATACGCAGTATTTT	CSASGLAGDKNLATDTQYF
TRBJ2-3	-	-	TRBV2	TGTGCCAGCAGTGAAACCATGGCCCTCTCCACAGATACGCAGTATTTT	CASSETMALSTDTQYF
TRBJ1-1	TRBD1	few	TRBV20-1	TGCAGTGCTAGAGACTGGTTAGCTCGGGGACAGCGGAACACTGAAGCTTTCTTT	CSARDWLARGQRNTEAFF
TRBJ2-2	TRBD1	few	TRBV10-3	TGTGCCATCAGCTACAGGGGGCGGAACACCGGGGAGCTGTTTTTT	CAISYRGRNTGELFF
TRBJ2-3	-	many	TRBV13	TGTGCCAGCAGCTTCAGGGCTAGGGATACGCAGTATTTT	CASSFRARDTQYF
TRBJ2-4	-	-	TRBV6-1	TGTGCCAGCAGCCCTGACTTAGCCAAAAACATTCAGTACTTC	CASSPDLAKNIQYF
TRBJ2-3	-	-	TRBV11-2	TGTGCCAGCAGCTTACGGATCGGGGGAACAGATACGCAGAATTTT	CASSLRIGGTDTQNF
TRBJ1-4	-	few	TRBV12-3/TRBV12-4	TGTGCCAGCACCTTATCGTTATCTCCGAATGAAAAACTGTTTTTT	CASTLSLSPNEKLFF
TRBJ1-4	-	few	TRBV11-2	TGTGCCAGCAGCTTAGGACTCACCATATATGAAAAACTGTTTTTT	CASSLGLTIYEKLFF
TRBJ2-5	-	-	TRBV6-5	TGTGCCAGCAGGTCACAAGGGGAGACCCAGTACTTC	CASRSQGETQYF
TRBJ2-6	-	once	TRBV7-8	TGTGCCAGCAGCTTAGTAGTCCTCTCTGGGGCCAACGTCCTGACTTTC	CASSLVVLSGANVLTF
TRBJ2-6	-	few	TRBV24-1	TGTGCCACCAGTGATACCTCGACAGGTCCCGGGGCCAACGTCCTGACTTTC	CATSDTSTGPGANVLTF
TRBJ2-1	-	few	TRBV7-2	TGTGCCAGCAGCCCCAATAGGGGGAATGAGCAGTTCTTC	CASSPNRGNEQFF
TRBJ2-3	-	-	TRBV2	TGTGCCAGCAGTGATTTGGAGGGGGTCCTTCATACGCAGTATTTT	CASSDLEGVLHTQYF
TRBJ1-2	TRBD1	many	TRBV7-2	TGTGCCAGCAGCTCGGGACAGGGCGGTGGCTACACCTTC	CASSSGQGGGYTF